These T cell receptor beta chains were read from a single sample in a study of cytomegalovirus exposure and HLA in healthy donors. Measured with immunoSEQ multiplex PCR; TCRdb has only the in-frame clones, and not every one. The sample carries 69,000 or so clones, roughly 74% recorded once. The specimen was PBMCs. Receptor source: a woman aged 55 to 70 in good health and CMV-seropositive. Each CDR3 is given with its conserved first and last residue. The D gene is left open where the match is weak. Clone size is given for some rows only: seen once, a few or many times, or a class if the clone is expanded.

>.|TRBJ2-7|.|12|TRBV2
TGTGCCAGCACCAGCGCGGCCTACGAGCAGTACTTC
CASTSAAYEQYF
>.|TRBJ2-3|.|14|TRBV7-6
TGTGCCAGCACCAAAGACCAAAGGGGTGATACGCAGTATTTT
CASTKDQRGDTQYF
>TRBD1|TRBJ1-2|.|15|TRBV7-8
TGTGCCAGCAGCAGACTGGGACAGGGGCTCGGTGGCTACACCTTC
CASSRLGQGLGGYTF
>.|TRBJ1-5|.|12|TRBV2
TGTGCCAGCAGTGAACGGGTGGGGCCCCAGCATTTT
CASSERVGPQHF
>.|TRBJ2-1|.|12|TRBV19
TGTGCCAGTCGGCGGACCTACAATGAGCAGTTCTTC
CASRRTYNEQFF
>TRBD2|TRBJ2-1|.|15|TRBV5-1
TGCGCCAGCAGCGCGTCCGGGACTAGCCCCAATGAGCAGTTCTTC
CASSASGTSPNEQFF
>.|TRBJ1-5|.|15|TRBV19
TGTGCCAGTAGTATGAGGGGGACCACCAATCAGCCCCAGCATTTT
CASSMRGTTNQPQHF
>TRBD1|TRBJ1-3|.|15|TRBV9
TGTGCCAGCAGCGCAACAGGGGGCAACGGAAACACCATATATTTT
CASSATGGNGNTIYF
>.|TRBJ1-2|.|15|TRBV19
TGTGCCAGTAGTATAAGCTCCGCCACTAACTATGGCTACACCTTC
CASSISSATNYGYTF
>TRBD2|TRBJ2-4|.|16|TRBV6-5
TGTGCCAGCAGTTACTCGGGACTAGCAGCCAAAAACATTCAGTACTTC
CASSYSGLAAKNIQYF
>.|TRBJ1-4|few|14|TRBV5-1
TGCGCCAGCAGCTCTGGACAGCCGGGTGAAAAACTGTTTTTT
CASSSGQPGEKLFF
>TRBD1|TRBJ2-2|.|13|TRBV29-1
TGCAGCGTAGGGGACAGGTTAACCGGGGAGCTGTTTTTT
CSVGDRLTGELFF
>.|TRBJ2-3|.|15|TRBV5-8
TGTGCCAGGGCCACCGACACCTCTAGCACAGATACGCAGTATTTT
CARATDTSSTDTQYF
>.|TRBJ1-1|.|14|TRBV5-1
TGCGCCAGCAGCTTTTCCTTTTTGAACACTGAAGCTTTCTTT
CASSFSFLNTEAFF
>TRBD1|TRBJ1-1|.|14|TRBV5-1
TGCGCCAGCAGCTTGGGCGGGACAGGGGTGGAAGCTTTCTTT
CASSLGGTGVEAFF
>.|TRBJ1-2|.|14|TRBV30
TGTGCCTGGAGAGATACAGGGTGGGACTATGGCTACACCTTC
CAWRDTGWDYGYTF
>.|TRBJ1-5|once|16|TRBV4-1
TGCGCCAGCAGCCTACTGCCACAGAATAGCAATCAGCCCCAGCATTTT
CASSLLPQNSNQPQHF
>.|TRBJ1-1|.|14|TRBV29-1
TGCAGCGTTGAAGATCCGGTGGGGGGGAGCGTTGCTTTCTTT
CSVEDPVGGSVAFF
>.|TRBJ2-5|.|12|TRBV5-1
TGCGCCAGCAGCTTCTCCCAAGAGACCCAGTACTTC
CASSFSQETQYF
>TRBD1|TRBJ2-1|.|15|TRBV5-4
TGTGCCAGCAGCGCCCGACAGGGGATCTACAATGAGCAGTTCTTC
CASSARQGIYNEQFF
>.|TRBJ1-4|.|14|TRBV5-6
TGTGCCAGCAGCTTGGAGGATGGAGATGAAAAACTGTTTTTT
CASSLEDGDEKLFF
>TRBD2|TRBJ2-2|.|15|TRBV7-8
TGTGCCAGCAGCTTAGGTCTAGCGGGGACCGGGGAGCTGTTTTTT
CASSLGLAGTGELFF
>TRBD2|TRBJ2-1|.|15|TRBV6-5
TGTGCCAGCAGGGGGACTAGCGGTATCTACAATGAGCAGTTCTTC
CASRGTSGIYNEQFF